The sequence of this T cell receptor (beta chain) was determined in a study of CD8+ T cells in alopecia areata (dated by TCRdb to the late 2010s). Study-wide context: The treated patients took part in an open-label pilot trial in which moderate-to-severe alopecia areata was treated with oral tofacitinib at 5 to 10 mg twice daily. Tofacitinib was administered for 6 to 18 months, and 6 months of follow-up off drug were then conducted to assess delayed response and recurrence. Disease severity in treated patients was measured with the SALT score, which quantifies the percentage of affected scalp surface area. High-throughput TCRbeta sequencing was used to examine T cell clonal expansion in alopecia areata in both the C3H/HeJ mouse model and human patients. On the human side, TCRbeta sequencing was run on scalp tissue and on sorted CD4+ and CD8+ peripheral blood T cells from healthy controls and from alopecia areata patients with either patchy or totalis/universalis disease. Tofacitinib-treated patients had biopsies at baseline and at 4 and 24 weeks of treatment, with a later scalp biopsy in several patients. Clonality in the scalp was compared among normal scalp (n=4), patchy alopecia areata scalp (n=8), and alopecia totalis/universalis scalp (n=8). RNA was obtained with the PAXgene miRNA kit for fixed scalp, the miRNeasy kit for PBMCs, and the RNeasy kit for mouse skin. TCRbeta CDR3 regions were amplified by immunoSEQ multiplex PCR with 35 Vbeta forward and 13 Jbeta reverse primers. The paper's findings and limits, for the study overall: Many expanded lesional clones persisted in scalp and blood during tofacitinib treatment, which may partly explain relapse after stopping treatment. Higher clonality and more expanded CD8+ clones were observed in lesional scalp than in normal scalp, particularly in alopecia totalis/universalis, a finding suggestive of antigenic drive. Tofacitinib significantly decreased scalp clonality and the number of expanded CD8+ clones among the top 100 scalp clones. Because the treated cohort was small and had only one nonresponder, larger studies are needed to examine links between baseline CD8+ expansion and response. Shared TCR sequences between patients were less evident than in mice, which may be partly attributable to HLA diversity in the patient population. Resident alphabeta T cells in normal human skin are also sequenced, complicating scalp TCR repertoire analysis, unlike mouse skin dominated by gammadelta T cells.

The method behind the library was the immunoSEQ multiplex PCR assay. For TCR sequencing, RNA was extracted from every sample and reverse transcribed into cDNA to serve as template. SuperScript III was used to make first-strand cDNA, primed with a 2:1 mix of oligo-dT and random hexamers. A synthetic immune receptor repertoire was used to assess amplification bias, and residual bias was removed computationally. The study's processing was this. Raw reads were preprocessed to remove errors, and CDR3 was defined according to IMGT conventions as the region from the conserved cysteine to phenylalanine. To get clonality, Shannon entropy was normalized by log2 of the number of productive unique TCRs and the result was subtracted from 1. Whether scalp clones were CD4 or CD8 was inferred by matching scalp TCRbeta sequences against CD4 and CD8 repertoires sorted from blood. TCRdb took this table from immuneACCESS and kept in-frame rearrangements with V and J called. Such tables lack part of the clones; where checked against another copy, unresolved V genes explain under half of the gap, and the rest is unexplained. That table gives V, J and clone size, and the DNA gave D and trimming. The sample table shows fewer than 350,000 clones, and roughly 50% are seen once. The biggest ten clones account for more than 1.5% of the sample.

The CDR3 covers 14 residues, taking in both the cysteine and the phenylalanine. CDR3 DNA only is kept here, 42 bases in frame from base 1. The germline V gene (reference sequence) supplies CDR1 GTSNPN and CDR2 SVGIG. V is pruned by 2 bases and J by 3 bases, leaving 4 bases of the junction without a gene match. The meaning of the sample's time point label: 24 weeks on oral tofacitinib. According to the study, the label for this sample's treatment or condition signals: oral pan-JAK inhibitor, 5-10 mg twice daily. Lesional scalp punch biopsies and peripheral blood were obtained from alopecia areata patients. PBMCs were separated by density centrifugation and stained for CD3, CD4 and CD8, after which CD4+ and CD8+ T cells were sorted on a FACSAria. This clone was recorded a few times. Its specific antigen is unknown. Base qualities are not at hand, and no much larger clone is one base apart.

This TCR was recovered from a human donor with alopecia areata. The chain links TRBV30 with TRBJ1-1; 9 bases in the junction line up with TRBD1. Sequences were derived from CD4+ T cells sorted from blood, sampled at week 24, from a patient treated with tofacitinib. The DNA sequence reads TGTGCCTGGAGTAGGGACAGGGCCGACACTGAAGCTTTCTTT. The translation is CAWSRDRADTEAFF.